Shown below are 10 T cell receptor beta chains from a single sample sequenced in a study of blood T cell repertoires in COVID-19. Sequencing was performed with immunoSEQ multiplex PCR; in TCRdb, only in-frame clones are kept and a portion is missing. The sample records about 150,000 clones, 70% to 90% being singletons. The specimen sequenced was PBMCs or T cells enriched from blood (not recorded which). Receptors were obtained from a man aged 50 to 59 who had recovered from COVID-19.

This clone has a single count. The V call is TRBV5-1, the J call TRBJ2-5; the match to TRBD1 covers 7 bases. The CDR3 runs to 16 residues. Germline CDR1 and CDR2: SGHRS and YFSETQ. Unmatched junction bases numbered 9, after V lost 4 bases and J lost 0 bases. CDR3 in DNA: TGCGCCAGCAGCAGGGTGGGGACAGACAACCAAGAGACCCAGTACTTC. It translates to CASSRVGTDNQETQYF. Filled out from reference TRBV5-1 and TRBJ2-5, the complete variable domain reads KAGVTQTPRYLIKTRGQQVTLSCSPISGHRSVSWYQQTPGQGLQFLFEYFSETQRNKGNFPGRFSGRQFSNSRSEMNVSTLELGDSALYLCASSRVGTDNQETQYFGPGTRLLVL.

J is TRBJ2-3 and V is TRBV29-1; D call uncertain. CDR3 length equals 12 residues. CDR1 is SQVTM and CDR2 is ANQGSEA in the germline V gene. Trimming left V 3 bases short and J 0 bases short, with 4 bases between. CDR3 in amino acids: CSVDLSTDTQYF. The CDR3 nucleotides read TGCAGCGTTGATTTAAGCACAGATACGCAGTATTTT.

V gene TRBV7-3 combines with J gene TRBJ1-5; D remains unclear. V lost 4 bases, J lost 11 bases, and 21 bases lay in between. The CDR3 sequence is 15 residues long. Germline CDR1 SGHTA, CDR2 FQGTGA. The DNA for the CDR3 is TGTGCCAGCAGCTACTCAGGTGATCCCTCCTCGGCCCAGCATTTT. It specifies CASSYSGDPSSAQHF.

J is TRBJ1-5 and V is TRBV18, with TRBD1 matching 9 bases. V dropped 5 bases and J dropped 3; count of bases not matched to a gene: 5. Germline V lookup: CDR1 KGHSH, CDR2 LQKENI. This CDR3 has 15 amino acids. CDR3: CASSRTGEFNQPQHF. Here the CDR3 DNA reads TGTGCCAGCTCAAGGACAGGGGAATTCAATCAGCCCCAGCATTTT.

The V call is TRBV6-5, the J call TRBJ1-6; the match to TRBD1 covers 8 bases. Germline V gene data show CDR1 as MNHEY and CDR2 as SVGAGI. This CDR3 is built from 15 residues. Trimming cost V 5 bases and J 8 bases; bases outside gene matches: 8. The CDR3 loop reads CASSPDRVQDSPLHF. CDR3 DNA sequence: TGTGCCAGCAGTCCGGACAGGGTTCAGGATTCACCCCTCCACTTT.

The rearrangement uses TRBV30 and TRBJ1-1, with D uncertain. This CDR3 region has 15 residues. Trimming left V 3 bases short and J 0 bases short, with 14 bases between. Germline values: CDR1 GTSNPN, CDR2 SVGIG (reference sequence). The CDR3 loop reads CAWRRGQELNTEAFF. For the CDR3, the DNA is TGTGCCTGGAGAAGAGGGCAAGAGTTGAACACTGAAGCTTTCTTT.

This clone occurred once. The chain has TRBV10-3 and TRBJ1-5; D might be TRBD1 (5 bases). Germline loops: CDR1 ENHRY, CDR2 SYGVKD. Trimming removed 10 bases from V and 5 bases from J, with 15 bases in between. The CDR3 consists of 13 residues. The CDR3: CATGVEEYQPQHF. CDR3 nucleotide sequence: TGTGCCACGGGGGTCGAGGAATATCAGCCCCAGCATTTT.

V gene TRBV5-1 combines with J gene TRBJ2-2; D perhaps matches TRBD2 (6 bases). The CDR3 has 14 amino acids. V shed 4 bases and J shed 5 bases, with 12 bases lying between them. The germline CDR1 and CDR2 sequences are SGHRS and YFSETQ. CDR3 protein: CASSRGLHTGELFF. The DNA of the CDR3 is TGCGCCAGCAGCCGGGGACTCCATACCGGGGAGCTGTTTTTT.

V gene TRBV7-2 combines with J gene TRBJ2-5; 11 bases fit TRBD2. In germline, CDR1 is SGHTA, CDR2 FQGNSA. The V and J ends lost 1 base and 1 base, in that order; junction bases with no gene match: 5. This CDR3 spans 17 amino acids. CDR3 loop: CASSLGLAGGPQETQYF. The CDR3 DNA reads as TGTGCCAGCAGCTTAGGTTTAGCGGGGGGGCCCCAAGAGACCCAGTACTTC. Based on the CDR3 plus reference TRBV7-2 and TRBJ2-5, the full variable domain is GAGVSQSPSNKVTEKGKDVELRCDPISGHTALYWYRQSLGQGLEFLIYFQGNSAPDKSGLPSDRFSAERTGGSVSTLTIQRTQQEDSAVYLCASSLGLAGGPQETQYFGPGTRLLVL.

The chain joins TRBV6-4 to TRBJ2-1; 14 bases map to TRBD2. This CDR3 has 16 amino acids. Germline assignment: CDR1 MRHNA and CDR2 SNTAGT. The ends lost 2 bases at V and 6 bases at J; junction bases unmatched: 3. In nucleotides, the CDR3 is TGTGCCAGCAGTGACCCGGGACTAGCGGGAGTCAATGAGCAGTTCTTC. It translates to CASSDPGLAGVNEQFF.